These T cell receptor beta chains were read from a single sample in a study of sequential checkpoint blockade in melanoma. Repertoires were generated with immunoSEQ multiplex PCR, while TCRdb's copy carries only in-frame clones and drops some. Here the sample spans 34,000 or so clones, 82% being singletons. The sample in question was CD8+ T cells sorted from blood (inferred from file names), obtained from a patient given nivolumab and ipilimumab in sequence. The source of these receptors is a human donor with melanoma. CDR3s leave out the opening cysteine and the closing phenylalanine or tryptophan. Fields, in order: V gene, J gene, CDR3 protein.

>TRBV7-9|TRBJ2-5
ASSLGGTETQY
>TRBV6-5|TRBJ2-7
ASSYGQGYTYEQY
>TRBV27|TRBJ2-7
ASSLGAWAYEQY
>TRBV4-3|TRBJ1-4
ASSQIGHGSNEKLF
>TRBV15|TRBJ2-7
ATSRDWGVYGEQY
>TRBV5-1|TRBJ2-7
ASSLAIDSYEQY
>TRBV19|TRBJ1-1
ASMGTGVMDTEAF
>TRBV28|TRBJ1-5
ASSLLSFQPQH
>TRBV7-2|TRBJ1-1
ASSLQAGPLLMTEAF
>TRBV7-8|TRBJ2-6
ASRGVSGANVLT
>TRBV2|TRBJ2-7
ASNGRETYSYEQY
>TRBV6-4|TRBJ2-7
ASREPSTGGNYEQY
>TRBV20-1|TRBJ2-7
SARPGSEQY
>TRBV7-9|TRBJ2-7
ASSVSSGVSYEQY
>TRBV7-2|TRBJ2-7
ASSLGGGISYEQY
>TRBV28|TRBJ2-1
AIRGQGVGSEQF
>TRBV21-1|TRBJ1-1
ASSPRGQGRTEAF
>TRBV9|TRBJ1-2
ASSVARHLNYGYT
>TRBV5-6|TRBJ2-7
ASSLANSYEQY
>TRBV27|TRBJ1-2
ASSLLRGDGYT
>TRBV10-3|TRBJ1-5
AISESGQHQPQH
>TRBV5-1|TRBJ2-7
ASSLDQRGSYEQY
>TRBV7-8|TRBJ1-1
ASSLTGQVNTEAF
>TRBV19|TRBJ1-1
ASRHPMNTEAF
>TRBV15|TRBJ2-1
ATSRTGTGVARSYNEQF
>TRBV13|TRBJ2-1
ASSSRQPTSYNEQF
>TRBV5-1|TRBJ2-7
ASSLGQGLAAYEQY
>TRBV27|TRBJ2-5
ASTETGVQETQY
>TRBV7-9|TRBJ1-2
ASSFWSEGDYGYT
>TRBV18|TRBJ1-5
ASSLQQTSNQPQH
>TRBV7-2|TRBJ2-5
ASSPSLETQY
>TRBV7-9|TRBJ1-1
ASSFAKWRSGVTEAF
>TRBV5-5|TRBJ1-6
ASSLPARNSPLH
>TRBV5-6|TRBJ1-1
ASSLPSDMNTEAF
>TRBV7-2|TRBJ2-7
ASSVASGRSSYEQY
>TRBV5-1|TRBJ2-7
ASSKLTHGGFYEQY
>TRBV5-1|TRBJ2-7
ASSWAGGIHEQY
>TRBV9|TRBJ2-7
ASSVSGTHFSYEQY
>TRBV27|TRBJ2-3
ASSLTSPRADTQY
>TRBV28|TRBJ2-7
ASSPRSSRRGFPSYEQY
>TRBV19|TRBJ2-7
ASSMGTTYEQY
>TRBV7-9|TRBJ1-4
ASSHRGGNEKLF
>TRBV9|TRBJ2-6
ASSARPRGRSGANVLT
>TRBV7-9|TRBJ2-1
ASSHRDRSYNEQF
>TRBV28|TRBJ2-7
ASSPLAGTVYEQY
>TRBV28|TRBJ2-7
ASRLQGTYEQY
>TRBV30|TRBJ2-5
AWSQARVKKETQY
>TRBV13|TRBJ2-7
ASSPQRVSYEQY
>TRBV27|TRBJ2-3
ASSYSTSSADTQY
>TRBV4-1|TRBJ2-7
ASSQVSGFPYEQY
>TRBV7-3|TRBJ2-7
ASSLSGRGYEQY
>TRBV7-2|TRBJ2-7
ASSLGAGAGYEQY
>TRBV27|TRBJ2-7
ASSLTGVVEQY
>TRBV27|TRBJ1-2
ASSLVGGEGYT
>TRBV10-3|TRBJ2-3
AISELGLVTTDTQY